The clone carrying this T cell receptor (beta chain) was seen once. The antigen is unknown. The sample comes from a study of OX40 agonist ivuxolimab in advanced cancers. General study points: Among expanded peripheral T cells, antigen specificity went undetermined.

The table came from immunoSEQ multiplex PCR; TCRdb's copy has only in-frame clones and leaves some out. The profile shows some 100,000 clones, around 80% of them singletons. Germline CDR1 LNHDA, CDR2 SQIVND (reference sequence). V was shortened by 7 bases and J by 10 bases, with 19 bases between the two germline ends. The CDR3 extends over 14 amino acids. The rearrangement joins TRBV19 to TRBJ1-4; TRBD1 is a possible D gene (5 bases). This sequence was found in an adult with an advanced solid tumor such as melanoma, head and neck, liver or kidney cancer. The sequenced sample was CD4+ or CD8+ T cells sorted from blood, obtained in a trial of the OX40 agonist ivuxolimab. CDR3 DNA sequence: TGTGCCAGTACCCAGCAGGGTTTTAGTGGAAAACTGTTTTTT. Translated, it gives CASTQQGFSGKLFF.